The 28 T cell receptor beta chains below come from one sample, sequenced in a study of CXCR3-negative and CXCR3-positive naive CD8 T cells (dated by TCRdb to the late 2010s). Study-level results and caveats: TRB CDR3s from CXCR3-positive naive cells showed higher hydrophobicity (lower Kidera factor 4), lower energy, and higher strength and volume indices than CXCR3-negative naive cells.

These receptors have no known antigen. Sequenced using a NextSeq 550. The Human TCR Profiling Kit (MiLaboratory) was used to prepare UMI-labeled 5' RACE TRB cDNA libraries. TCRdb reprocessed the sequencing reads and holds a single record per CDR3 protein sequence, with no DNA. The sample table on file contains about 150,000 distinct CDR3 sequences. 0.25% to 0.3% of the sample belongs to the ten largest clones. Sequencing used naive CXCR3+ CD8+ T cells from blood. What the cell subset or site label conveys for this sample: CD45RO-CCR7+CD27+CD95- naive CD8+ T cells expressing CXCR3 (TNR3+). Receptors were obtained from a human donor in good health. Some clones in this sample may be carry-over from other donors' samples.

The chain links TRBV5-1 to TRBJ2-7; TCRdb returns TRBD1, unconfirmable since there is no DNA. This CDR3 contains 14 residues. Per germline, CDR1 SGHRS and CDR2 YFSETQ. The CDR3 region is CASRSGGPLFEQYF.

This chain joins TRBV28 and TRBJ2-3; the D gene TCRdb calls, TRBD2, cannot be checked with no DNA. Per the germline V gene, CDR1 is MDHEN and CDR2 is SYDVKM. The CDR3 loop spans 15 amino acids. Here the CDR3 reads CASSREREATDTQYF.

The chain recombines TRBV29-1 with TRBJ2-3; TCRdb proposes TRBD2, but this gene call is untestable without DNA. CDR1 and CDR2 (germline): SQVTM, ANQGSEA. This CDR3 has 15 residues. CDR3 loop: CSVEGWLAGTDTQYF.

V usage is TRBV29-1 and J usage is TRBJ2-7. CDR1 is SQVTM, CDR2 ANQGSEA, per germline. The CDR3 length is 11 residues. CDR3 protein: CSVEVQYEQYF.

The chain employs TRBV5-6 and TRBJ2-7; TCRdb's assignment of TRBD1 cannot be checked, as there is no DNA. CDR3 length: 17 amino acids. Germline V gene lookup returns CDR1 SGHDT and CDR2 YYEEEE. This chain's CDR3 is CASSSTRGTGPFYEQYF.

V is TRBV20-1 and J is TRBJ1-1. The CDR3 loop spans 12 amino acids. Germline values: CDR1 DFQATT, CDR2 SNEGSKA (reference sequence). CDR3 sequence: CSASEGYTEAFF.

This rearrangement joins TRBV29-1 to TRBJ2-7; the D call of TRBD1 rests on TCRdb alone, since no DNA is present to check it. CDR1 SQVTM and CDR2 ANQGSEA come from the germline V gene. This CDR3 comprises 13 residues. The CDR3 reads CSVADDSYYEQYF.

This sequence joins TRBV29-1 and TRBJ1-4; TCRdb's D gene call, TRBD1, goes unchecked for lack of DNA. Germline V gives CDR1 SQVTM, CDR2 ANQGSEA. The CDR3 loop spans 17 amino acids. The CDR3 is CSVELGTGDVTNEKLFF.

The chain uses TRBV15 and TRBJ2-1. This CDR3 comprises 13 residues. The germline V gene encodes CDR1 LNHNV and CDR2 YYDKDF (reference sequence). The CDR3 sequence: CATSKRGAAEQFF. Together with reference TRBV15 and TRBJ2-1, the CDR3 gives the full variable domain: DAMVIQNPRYQVTQFGKPVTLSCSQTLNHNVMYWYQQKSSQAPKLLFHYYDKDFNNEADTPDNFQSRRPNTSFCFLDIRSPGLGDTAMYLCATSKRGAAEQFFGPGTRLTVL.

The chain employs TRBV29-1 and TRBJ2-3; TCRdb indicates TRBD1, and absent DNA this call remains unverified. Germline-derived CDR1 and CDR2 are SQVTM and ANQGSEA. The CDR3 has 14 amino acids. CDR3 region: CSGLQGWDTDTQYF.

The rearrangement uses TRBV29-1 and TRBJ2-5; TCRdb lists TRBD1, though no DNA is available to test this call. CDR1 is SQVTM, CDR2 ANQGSEA, per germline. The CDR3 runs to 13 residues. The CDR3: CSARRRVQETQYF.

The chain couples TRBV10-3 to TRBJ1-5; TCRdb gives TRBD1 as the D gene, but with no DNA this cannot be confirmed. Germline V gene lookup returns CDR1 ENHRY and CDR2 SYGVKD. CDR3 length: 15 residues. This chain's CDR3 is CAISVGQGGNQPQHF.

The V and J genes are TRBV28 and TRBJ1-1; TCRdb gives TRBD1 as the D gene, but with no DNA this cannot be confirmed. The CDR3 covers 14 residues. Germline V lookup: CDR1 MDHEN, CDR2 SYDVKM. CDR3 loop: CASGTDSLNTEAFF.

The chain couples TRBV12-3 or TRBV12-4 to TRBJ2-1. The CDR3 has 11 residues. The CDR3 sequence: CASSLMDEQFF.

The chain links TRBV11-2 to TRBJ2-1; the D gene TCRdb calls, TRBD2, cannot be checked with no DNA. The CDR3 totals 15 residues. Germline V gives CDR1 SGHAT, CDR2 FQNNGV. Here the CDR3 reads CASSHPMEGGDEQLF.

The rearrangement links TRBV7-9 to TRBJ1-1. Germline V CDR1 and CDR2: SEHNR, FQNEAQ (reference sequence). The CDR3 covers 18 residues. CDR3 sequence reads: CASSLVGSAGLMNTEAFF. Together with reference TRBV7-9 and TRBJ1-1, the CDR3 gives the full variable domain: DTGVSQNPRHKITKRGQNVTFRCDPISEHNRLYWYRQTLGQGPEFLTYFQNEAQLEKSRLLSDRFSAERPKGSFSTLEIQRTEQGDSAMYLCASSLVGSAGLMNTEAFFGQGTRLTVV.

The J gene is TRBJ2-2, the V gene TRBV29-1; TCRdb's assignment of TRBD1 cannot be checked, as there is no DNA. The V gene's germline CDR1 is SQVTM and CDR2 ANQGSEA. The CDR3 has 14 amino acids. CDR3 sequence: CSVTGTGVTGELFF.

V and J are TRBV2 and TRBJ1-4; TCRdb's assignment of TRBD1 cannot be checked, as there is no DNA. The CDR3 spans 14 residues. CDR1 and CDR2 from the germline V gene are SNHLY and FYNNEI. The CDR3 spells CASTMTGPNEKLFF.

V is TRBV12-3 or TRBV12-4 and J is TRBJ2-7; the TCRdb D gene call, TRBD1, has no DNA to confirm it. This CDR3 region has 15 residues. The CDR3 spells CASSLGQGVPYEQYF.

V usage is TRBV27 and J usage is TRBJ2-3; the TCRdb call, TRBD2, lacks DNA for checking. Germline V gives CDR1 MNHEY, CDR2 SMNVEV (reference sequence). The length of the CDR3 is 15 residues. CDR3 protein: CASSPQDSTTDTQYF.

The genes are TRBV9 and TRBJ2-1; TCRdb's D call of TRBD2 is untestable without DNA. This CDR3 is 15 amino acids long. Germline V gene sequence: CDR1 SGDLS, CDR2 YYNGEE. The CDR3 sequence: CASSLTSDTYNEQFF.

The V and J genes are TRBV28 and TRBJ2-7; TCRdb returns TRBD2, unconfirmable since there is no DNA. From germline, CDR1 is MDHEN and CDR2 SYDVKM. CDR3 length: 14 amino acids. CDR3 sequence: CASSGDSYSYEQYF.

The CDR3 reads CASSERVPREETQYF. The V and J genes are TRBV6-4 and TRBJ2-5; lacking DNA, the TRBD1 call made by TCRdb goes unchecked. Germline V CDR1 and CDR2: MRHNA, SNTAGT. This CDR3 spans 15 amino acids.

V and J are TRBV12-3 or TRBV12-4 and TRBJ1-1; TCRdb reports TRBD1, a call that lacks DNA to check it against. This CDR3 region has 15 residues. The CDR3 reads CASSPVGAGNTEAFF.

The CDR3 reads CASSPTGTSGRTDTQYF. The chain recombines TRBV7-7 with TRBJ2-3; TCRdb designates TRBD2, a call that cannot be tested without DNA. Germline V gene sequence: CDR1 SSHAT, CDR2 FNYEAQ (reference sequence). The CDR3 length is 17 residues.

The chain carries TRBV14 and TRBJ1-5. The CDR3 runs 13 residues. CDR1 is SGHDN and CDR2 is FVKESK in the germline V gene. CDR3 protein: CASSQGVYEPQHF.

V is TRBV11-3 and J is TRBJ2-5; absent DNA, TCRdb's TRBD1 call cannot be checked. This CDR3 region has 16 residues. Germline lookup yields CDR1 SGHNT and CDR2 YENEEA. The CDR3 is CASSPDFALLQETQYF.

The rearrangement uses TRBV5-1 and TRBJ2-1; absent DNA, TCRdb's TRBD1 call cannot be checked. Germline CDR1 is SGHRS and CDR2 is YFSETQ. This CDR3 is built from 17 residues. CDR3 amino acids: CASSSFSGTGSYNEQFF.